The subject of this entry is one T cell receptor beta chain. Its antigen is currently unknown. Memory CD4+ cells were defined as CD4+CD45RO+CD25-. The germline CDR1 and CDR2 sequences are SQVTM and ANQGSEA. The CDR3 contains 12 residues. Study results and limitations: Greatest tumor Treg TCR overlap was with tumor naive CD4+ cells. Tumor memory CD4+ T cell TCR gene usage was found to cluster with blood and lymph node memory CD4+ cells and with lymph node naive CD4+ cells.

Semi-nested PCR with Nested Universal Primer A followed constant-region reverse priming of full-length variable regions. MiXCR, run by TCRdb on the 5' RACE reads, gives a single entry per CDR3 protein. The sample lists around 44,000 distinct CDR3 sequences; 30% were seen once. Sequences were obtained from tumor-infiltrating memory CD4+ T cells sorted from the breast tumor. Subset given: memory CD4+ T cells, CD4+CD45RO+CD25-. J is TRBJ1-2 and V is TRBV29-1, with 7 bases matching TRBD1. This receptor was obtained from a female donor with breast cancer. The chain's CDR3 is CGTGVTNYGYTF. As DNA, the CDR3 is TGCGGTACAGGGGTGACTAACTATGGCTACACCTTC. The full variable domain, with the rest looked up from reference TRBV29-1 and TRBJ1-2, is SAVISQKPSRDICQRGTSLTIQCQVDSQVTMMFWYRQQPGQSLTLIATANQGSEATYESGFVIDKFPISRPNLTFSTLTVSNMSPEDSSIYLCGTGVTNYGYTFGSGTRLTVV.